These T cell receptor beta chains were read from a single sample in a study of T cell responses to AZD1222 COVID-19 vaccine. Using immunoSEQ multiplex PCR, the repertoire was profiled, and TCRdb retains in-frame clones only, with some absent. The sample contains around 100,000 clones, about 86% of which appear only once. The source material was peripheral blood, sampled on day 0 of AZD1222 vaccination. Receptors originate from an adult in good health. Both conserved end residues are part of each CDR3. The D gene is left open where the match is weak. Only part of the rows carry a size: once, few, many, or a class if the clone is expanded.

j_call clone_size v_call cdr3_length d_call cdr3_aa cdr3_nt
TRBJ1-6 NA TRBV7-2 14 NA CASSPQASNSPLHF TGTGCCAGCAGCCCACAGGCCTCCAATTCACCCCTCCACTTT
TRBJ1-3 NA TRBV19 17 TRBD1 CASSMGTGGYSGNTIYF TGTGCCAGTAGTATGGGAACAGGGGGCTACTCTGGAAACACCATATATTTT
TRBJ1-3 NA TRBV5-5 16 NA CASSDYRARSGNTIYF TGTGCCAGCAGCGATTACAGGGCCCGCTCTGGAAACACCATATATTTT
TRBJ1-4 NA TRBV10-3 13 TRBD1 CAIGQGEGEKLFF TGTGCCATCGGACAGGGGGAAGGCGAAAAACTGTTTTTT
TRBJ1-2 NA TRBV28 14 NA CASSFPADLYGYTF TGTGCCAGCAGTTTCCCGGCAGACCTCTATGGCTACACCTTC
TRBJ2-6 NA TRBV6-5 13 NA CASSFSGANVLTF TGTGCCAGCAGTTTCTCTGGGGCCAACGTCCTGACTTTC
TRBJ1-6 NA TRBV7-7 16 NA CASSFNIRSYNSPLHF TGTGCCAGCAGCTTTAACATTCGTTCATATAATTCACCCCTCCACTTT
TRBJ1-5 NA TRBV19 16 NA CASSIDAVNSNQPQHF TGTGCCAGTAGTATAGACGCCGTAAATAGCAATCAGCCCCAGCATTTT
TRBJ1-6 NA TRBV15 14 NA CATSGQVNNSPLHF TGTGCCACCAGCGGGCAGGTCAATAATTCACCCCTCCACTTT
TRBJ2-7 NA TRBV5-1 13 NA CASSLGVSYEQYF TGCGCCAGCAGCTTGGGGGTCTCCTACGAGCAGTACTTC
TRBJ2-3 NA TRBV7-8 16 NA CASSPRGRIVTDTQYF TGTGCCAGCAGCCCGCGAGGGAGGATAGTCACAGATACGCAGTATTTT
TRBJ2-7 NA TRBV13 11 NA CASSLHGEQYF TGTGCCAGCAGCCTGCATGGCGAGCAGTACTTC
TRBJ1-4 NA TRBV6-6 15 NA CASRMDRTVNEKLFF TGTGCCAGCAGGATGGATCGGACAGTAAATGAAAAACTGTTTTTT
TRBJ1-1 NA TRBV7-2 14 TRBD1 CASSTGQGYTEAFF TGTGCCAGCAGCACCGGACAGGGCTACACTGAAGCTTTCTTT
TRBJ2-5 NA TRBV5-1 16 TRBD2 CASSLLPGGLGETQYF TGCGCCAGCAGCTTGCTCCCGGGGGGGCTGGGAGAGACCCAGTACTTC
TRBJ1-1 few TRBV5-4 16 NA CASSLRPGQTNTEAFF TGTGCCAGCAGCTTGAGACCGGGACAAACGAACACTGAAGCTTTCTTT
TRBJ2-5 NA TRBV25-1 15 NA CASSDLTWGQETQYF TGTGCCAGCAGTGATCTCACTTGGGGGCAAGAGACCCAGTACTTC
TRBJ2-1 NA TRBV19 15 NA CASSPPSSSYNEQFF TGTGCCAGTAGCCCTCCTAGCAGTTCCTACAATGAGCAGTTCTTC
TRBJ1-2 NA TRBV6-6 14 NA CASSRTDYNYGYTF TGTGCCAGCAGCCGGACAGACTATAACTATGGCTACACCTTC
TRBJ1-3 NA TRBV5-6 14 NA CASSFPGVGNTIYF TGTGCCAGCAGCTTCCCAGGGGTCGGAAACACCATATATTTT
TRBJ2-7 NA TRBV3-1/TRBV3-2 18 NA CASSQGLARTTNSYEQYF TGTGCCAGCAGCCAAGGTCTAGCCAGGACCACAAACTCCTACGAGCAGTACTTC
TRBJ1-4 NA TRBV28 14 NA CASSRISTNEKLFF TGTGCCAGCAGCCGGATCTCAACTAATGAAAAACTGTTTTTT
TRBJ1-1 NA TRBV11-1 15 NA CASSLVGMPPTEAFF TGTGCCAGCAGCTTAGTCGGGATGCCGCCCACTGAAGCTTTCTTT
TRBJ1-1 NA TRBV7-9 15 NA CASSLLLAPNTEAFF TGTGCCAGCAGCCTACTTTTGGCCCCGAACACTGAAGCTTTCTTT
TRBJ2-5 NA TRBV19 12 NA CASSKEGETQYF TGTGCCAGTAGTAAGGAGGGAGAGACCCAGTACTTC